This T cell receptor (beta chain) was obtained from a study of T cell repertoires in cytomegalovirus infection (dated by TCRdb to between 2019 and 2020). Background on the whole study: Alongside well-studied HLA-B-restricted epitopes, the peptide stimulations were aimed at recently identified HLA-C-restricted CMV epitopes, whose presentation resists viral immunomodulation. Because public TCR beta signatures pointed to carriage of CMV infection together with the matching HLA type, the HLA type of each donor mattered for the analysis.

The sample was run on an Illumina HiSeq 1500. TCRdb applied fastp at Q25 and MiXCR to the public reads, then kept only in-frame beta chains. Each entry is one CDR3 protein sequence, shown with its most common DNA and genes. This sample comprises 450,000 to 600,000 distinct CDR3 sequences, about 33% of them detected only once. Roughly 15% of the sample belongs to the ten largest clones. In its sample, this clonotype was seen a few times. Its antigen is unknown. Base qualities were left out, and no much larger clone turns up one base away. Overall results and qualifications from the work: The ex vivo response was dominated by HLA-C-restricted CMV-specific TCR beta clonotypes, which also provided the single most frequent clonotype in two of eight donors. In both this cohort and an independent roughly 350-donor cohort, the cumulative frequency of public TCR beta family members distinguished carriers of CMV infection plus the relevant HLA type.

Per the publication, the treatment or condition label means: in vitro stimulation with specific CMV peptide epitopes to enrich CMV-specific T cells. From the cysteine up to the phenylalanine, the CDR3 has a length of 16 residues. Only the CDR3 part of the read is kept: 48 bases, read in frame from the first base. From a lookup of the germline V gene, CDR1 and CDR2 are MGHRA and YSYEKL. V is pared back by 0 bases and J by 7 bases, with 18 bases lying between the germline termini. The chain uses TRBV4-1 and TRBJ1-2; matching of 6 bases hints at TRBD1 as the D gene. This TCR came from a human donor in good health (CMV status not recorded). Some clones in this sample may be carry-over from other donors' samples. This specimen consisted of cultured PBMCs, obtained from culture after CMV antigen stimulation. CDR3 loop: CASSQEGGMPLLGYTF. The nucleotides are TGCGCCAGCAGCCAAGAAGGGGGAATGCCACTCCTTGGCTACACCTTC.